Listed below are T cell receptor beta chains from one sample, sequenced in a study of cytomegalovirus exposure and HLA in healthy donors. TCRdb keeps only in-frame clones here, not all; method: immunoSEQ multiplex PCR. The sample shows 120,000 to 150,000 clones, around two thirds of them seen only once. Sequenced input: PBMCs. These receptors all come from a woman under 30 in good health and CMV-seronegative. The CDR3 runs from the conserved cysteine through the conserved F or W. A D gene is named only where the DNA matches it firmly. Size tells how often a clone was seen (once, few, many) or the class of an expanded clone, and some rows leave it out.

j_call cdr3_length clone_size d_call v_call cdr3_aa cdr3_nt
TRBJ2-5 15 - TRBD2 TRBV7-3 CASSLLAGGVETQYF TGTGCCAGCAGCCTTCTAGCGGGGGGGGTGGAGACCCAGTACTTC
TRBJ1-2 15 - TRBD1 TRBV19 CASSTRTGMNYGYTF TGTGCCAGTAGTACCCGGACAGGGATGAACTATGGCTACACCTTC
TRBJ2-7 16 once - TRBV7-2 CASSLGPARRSYEQYF TGTGCCAGCAGCTTAGGTCCCGCTAGGAGGTCCTACGAGCAGTACTTC
TRBJ2-3 13 - TRBD2 TRBV29-1 CSVASGGADTQYF TGCAGCGTTGCCAGCGGGGGGGCAGATACGCAGTATTTT
TRBJ2-3 12 - - TRBV28 CASSSPGDTQYF TGTGCCAGCAGTTCCCCAGGGGATACGCAGTATTTT
TRBJ1-3 16 - - TRBV19 CASSFQAGASGNTIYF TGTGCCAGTAGTTTCCAGGCAGGGGCCTCTGGAAACACCATATATTTT
TRBJ1-2 13 - - TRBV27 CASSLSLTGGYTF TGTGCCAGCAGTTTATCCTTGACGGGAGGCTACACCTTC
TRBJ1-2 13 once - TRBV10-3 CAISERRQLGYTF TGTGCCATCAGTGAGAGGAGACAGCTCGGGTACACCTTC
TRBJ1-1 14 - - TRBV10-3 CAISENGGGSEAFF TGTGCCATCAGTGAGAACGGCGGAGGGTCTGAAGCTTTCTTT
TRBJ2-3 17 - TRBD1 TRBV18 CASSQTPGTGGTDTQYF TGTGCCAGCTCACAGACACCCGGGACAGGAGGCACAGATACGCAGTATTTT
TRBJ2-1 15 - - TRBV5-1 CASRAVGQGHNEQFF TGCGCCAGCAGGGCTGTGGGCCAGGGCCACAATGAGCAGTTCTTC
TRBJ2-5 15 - TRBD1 TRBV25-1 CASSSLDRARETQYF TGTGCCAGCAGTTCCCTGGACAGGGCACGAGAGACCCAGTACTTC
TRBJ1-1 15 - - TRBV28 CASRPSDGGHTEAFF TGTGCCAGCAGGCCTTCCGACGGAGGCCACACTGAAGCTTTCTTT
TRBJ1-6 16 - TRBD1 TRBV6-5 CASSSRTGRWNSPLHF TGTGCCAGCAGTTCCCGGACAGGCAGGTGGAATTCACCCCTCCACTTT
TRBJ2-7 14 - TRBD1 TRBV27 CASRTGTGLHEQYF TGTGCCAGCAGAACCGGGACAGGGTTGCACGAGCAGTACTTC
TRBJ1-3 15 - - TRBV9 CASSPSGVSGNTIYF TGTGCCAGCAGCCCCTCGGGAGTCTCTGGAAACACCATATATTTT
TRBJ2-2 15 few TRBD2 TRBV6-5 CASRDPGLDTGELFF TGTGCCAGCAGGGACCCGGGACTAGACACCGGGGAGCTGTTTTTT
TRBJ1-3 15 - TRBD1 TRBV6-6 CASSSGQGLGNTIYF TGTGCCAGCAGCTCGGGACAGGGGTTAGGAAACACCATATATTTT
TRBJ2-7 14 - TRBD2 TRBV27 CASSWGLAGYEQYF TGTGCCAGCAGTTGGGGACTAGCAGGCTACGAGCAGTACTTC
TRBJ1-5 14 once - TRBV6-6 CASSYRAGGQPQHF TGTGCCAGCAGTTACCGGGCGGGGGGTCAGCCCCAGCATTTT